These 12 T cell receptor beta chains came from one sample sequenced in a study of graft-versus-host responses after intestinal transplantation. No antigen is known for these receptors. Sequencing used immunoSEQ multiplex PCR; TCRdb keeps in-frame clones, though not all of them. The sample has about 120,000 clones; less than 95% are singletons. Here the sequenced sample was unstimulated CD4+ T cells sorted from spleen or lymph node cells, taken before intestinal transplant. All receptors come from a human donor who received an intestinal transplant.

The gene calls are TRBV15 and TRBJ1-1; 7 nucleotides agree with TRBD1. Per germline, CDR1 LNHNV and CDR2 YYDKDF (reference sequence). V was clipped by 11 bases and J by 0 bases; unmatched bases: 6. This CDR3 comprises 13 residues. In DNA, the CDR3 is TGTGCCGCAGCGACAGGGATGAACACTGAAGCTTTCTTT. It yields the protein CAAATGMNTEAFF. Supplemented by reference TRBV15 and TRBJ1-1, the full variable domain reads DAMVIQNPRYQVTQFGKPVTLSCSQTLNHNVMYWYQQKSSQAPKLLFHYYDKDFNNEADTPDNFQSRRPNTSFCFLDIRSPGLGDTAMYLCAAATGMNTEAFFGQGTRLTVV.

The chain couples TRBV9 to TRBJ1-1, with unresolved D. V lost 3 bases, J lost 5 bases, and 14 bases lay in between. This CDR3 spans 14 amino acids. CDR1 is SGDLS and CDR2 is YYNGEE in the germline V gene. CDR3 residues: CASSARGVGTEAFF. CDR3 DNA sequence: TGTGCCAGCAGCGCCCGGGGAGTAGGGACTGAAGCTTTCTTT. Full variable domain (outside the CDR3, taken from reference TRBV9 and TRBJ1-1): DSGVTQTPKHLITATGQRVTLRCSPRSGDLSVYWYQQSLDQGLQFLIQYYNGEERAKGNILERFSAQQFPDLHSELNLSSLELGDSALYFCASSARGVGTEAFFGQGTRLTVV.

The rearrangement uses TRBV2 and TRBJ1-2, with D maybe TRBD1 (6 bases). The CDR3 runs to 13 residues. Germline V CDR1 and CDR2: SNHLY, FYNNEI. The ends were cut back, 7 bases at V and 4 bases at J, with 13 bases in the middle. The CDR3 DNA is TGTGCCAGCAAGGGGGACGGAGTCTATGGCTACACCTTC. Protein: CASKGDGVYGYTF.

The CDR3 DNA reads as TGTGCCAGCAGTTCCCTCATGCCCCGACAGCTTGAAGCTTTCTTT. Its protein product is CASSSLMPRQLEAFF. The genes are TRBV28 and TRBJ1-1; a possible D gene is TRBD1 (5 bases). V lost 4 bases, J lost 7 bases, and 19 bases lay in between. The germline CDR1 and CDR2 sequences are MDHEN and SYDVKM. The CDR3 is made up of 15 amino acids.

This clone was seen once. The gene calls are TRBV5-1 and TRBJ1-5; 7 bases fit TRBD1. V gave up 0 bases and J gave up 4 bases; unmatched junction bases: 4. This CDR3 contains 15 residues. Per the germline V gene, CDR1 is SGHRS and CDR2 is YFSETQ. CDR3 in DNA: TGCGCCAGCAGCTTGGAAGGGGGCCGGAATCAGCCCCAGCATTTT. It specifies CASSLEGGRNQPQHF.

The chain carries TRBV5-5 and TRBJ2-6; 11 bases map to TRBD1. The CDR3 spans 18 residues. With V trimmed by 3 bases and J by 2 bases, 7 bases remained unmatched. Looked up from germline, CDR1 is SGHKS and CDR2 is YYEKEE (reference sequence). Here the CDR3 reads CASSSLPGQGAGANVLTF. CDR3 nucleotide sequence: TGTGCCAGCAGCTCGCTACCGGGACAGGGGGCTGGGGCCAACGTCCTGACTTTC.

The CDR3 is CASSDNRQGSGYGYTF. CDR3 bases: TGTGCCAGCAGCGATAATCGACAGGGATCGGGCTATGGCTACACCTTC. The gene calls are TRBV28 and TRBJ1-2; 7 positions agree with TRBD1. This CDR3 spans 16 amino acids. Germline V lookup: CDR1 MDHEN, CDR2 SYDVKM. Unmatched junction bases numbered 14, after V lost 6 bases and J lost 4 bases.

The chain is built from TRBV30 and TRBJ2-7; tentatively, D is TRBD1 (6 bases). The CDR3 runs 15 residues. V was clipped by 2 bases and J by 6 bases, with 20 bases between them. The V gene's germline CDR1 is GTSNPN and CDR2 SVGIG (reference sequence). The chain's CDR3 is CAWSIRTVGWGEQYF. The DNA for the CDR3 is TGTGCCTGGAGTATCCGGACAGTGGGTTGGGGCGAGCAGTACTTC.

V is TRBV6-5 and J is TRBJ1-2; D is perhaps TRBD1 (5 bases). V lost 4 bases and J lost 4, with 13 bases in between. The CDR3 extends over 14 amino acids. CDR1 is MNHEY, CDR2 SVGAGI, per germline. CDR3 protein: CASSLQGTAYGYTF. As DNA, the CDR3 is TGTGCCAGCAGTTTGCAGGGTACAGCCTATGGCTACACCTTC.

This chain links TRBV18 with TRBJ2-3, with 7 nucleotides matching TRBD2. Germline CDR1 and CDR2: KGHSH and LQKENI. Trimming at V came to 3 bases and at J to 3 bases, leaving 0 bases not matched to a gene. CDR3 length equals 13 residues. CDR3 region: CASSPGRTDTQYF. CDR3 coding DNA: TGTGCCAGCTCACCCGGGAGGACAGATACGCAGTATTTT.

V is TRBV7-8 and J is TRBJ2-3; TRBD2 matches at 9 bases. This CDR3 comprises 18 residues. Germline V gene data show CDR1 as SGHVS and CDR2 as FQNEAQ. The J segment lost 0 bases and the V segment lost 5 bases, leaving 12 bases of the junction unmatched. In DNA form, the CDR3 reads TGTGCCAGCAGCGTCGGCCTAGCGGGGCCCGCTAGCACAGATACGCAGTATTTT. The encoded protein is CASSVGLAGPASTDTQYF.

The chain recombines TRBV6-5 with TRBJ1-6, with D hard to call. The CDR3 has 16 amino acids. CDR1 is MNHEY, CDR2 SVGAGI, per germline. V was pared by 0 bases and J by 7 bases, with 13 bases between. In DNA form, the CDR3 reads TGTGCCAGCAGTTACTCTAGGACCCGGGGAAATTCACCCCTCCACTTT. This sequence encodes CASSYSRTRGNSPLHF.